Below, 17 T cell receptor beta chains from the same sample are listed, as sequenced in a study of T cell responses to AZD1222 COVID-19 vaccine. The data were produced by immunoSEQ multiplex PCR, yet TCRdb's version contains in-frame clones alone and is incomplete. The sample lists 50,000 or so clones, approximately 90% seen once, with under 5.5% in the top ten. This sample comprised peripheral blood, obtained 28 days after the second AZD1222 dose. The receptors originated from an adult who received the AZD1222 COVID-19 vaccine.

The chain has TRBV6-5 and TRBJ2-7, with 8 positions matching TRBD1. V was clipped by 2 bases and J by 9 bases; unmatched bases: 15. CDR3 size: 16 residues. Germline V lookup: CDR1 MNHEY, CDR2 SVGAGI. CDR3 sequence reads: CASSYDFPGRGLWQYF. The DNA for the CDR3 is TGTGCCAGCAGTTACGACTTTCCCGGCAGGGGGCTTTGGCAGTACTTC.

V gene TRBV7-9 combines with J gene TRBJ2-4; TRBD2 agrees at 7 bases. CDR1 is SEHNR and CDR2 is FQNEAQ in the germline V gene (reference sequence). The CDR3 covers 14 residues. The V segment lost 8 bases and the J segment 1 base; nucleotides outside the gene matches: 5. CDR3 sequence: CASGPTSAKNIQYF. The CDR3 DNA is TGTGCCAGCGGGCCGACTAGCGCCAAAAACATTCAGTACTTC.

The chain joins TRBV19 to TRBJ1-5, with 8 bases lining up with TRBD1. The CDR3 length is 14 residues. With 5 bases clipped from V and 4 bases from J, the junction kept 4 bases outside the gene matches. Germline V gene data show CDR1 as LNHDA and CDR2 as SQIVND (reference sequence). The CDR3 loop reads CASSYRQGNQPQHF. The CDR3 DNA reads TGTGCCAGTAGTTACAGACAGGGGAATCAGCCCCAGCATTTT.

This chain connects TRBV5-1 to TRBJ1-4, with D maybe TRBD1 (6 bases). The CDR3 spans 13 residues. With 4 bases removed from V and 5 bases from J, the gap between germline ends came to 9 bases. Per the germline V gene, CDR1 is SGHRS and CDR2 is YFSETQ. The CDR3 DNA follows: TGCGCCAGCAGCGCGGGGACAAATGAAAAACTGTTTTTT. Protein product: CASSAGTNEKLFF.

The chain has TRBV5-6 and TRBJ1-6, with D perhaps matching TRBD1 (5 bases). V was clipped by 1 base and J by 7 bases, with 12 bases between them. This CDR3 has 15 residues. Germline CDR1 reads SGHDT; CDR2 reads YYEEEE. The CDR3 DNA follows: TGTGCCAGCAGCTTGCTGGGGGTAATGAATTCACCCCTCCACTTT. It is translated as CASSLLGVMNSPLHF.

The chain uses TRBV14 and TRBJ2-7; possibly TRBD1 or TRBD2 for D (6 bases each). Germline CDR1 is SGHDN and CDR2 is FVKESK. Trimming removed 1 base from V and 0 bases from J, with 13 bases in between. This CDR3 is built from 16 residues. CDR3 sequence (DNA): TGTGCCAGCAGCCAAGCAGGGGAGGATGCCTCCTACGAGCAGTACTTC. The encoded protein is CASSQAGEDASYEQYF.

The chain employs TRBV28 and TRBJ2-3; D gene unclear. The CDR3 consists of 16 residues. Per germline, CDR1 MDHEN and CDR2 SYDVKM. The V end lost 2 bases, the J end lost 1 base, and 13 bases lay between the germline ends. In DNA form, the CDR3 reads TGTGCCAGCAGTTTACCCTCGGGCCTCGGCACAGATACGCAGTATTTT. Protein product: CASSLPSGLGTDTQYF. The full variable domain, in which reference TRBV28 and TRBJ2-3 provide the parts outside the CDR3, is DVKVTQSSRYLVKRTGEKVFLECVQDMDHENMFWYRQDPGLGLRLIYFSYDVKMKEKGDIPEGYSVSREKKERFSLILESASTNQTSMYLCASSLPSGLGTDTQYFGPGTRLTVL.

V gene TRBV6-5 combines with J gene TRBJ2-7; TRBD2 aligns across 9 bases. Unmatched junction bases numbered 10, after V lost 7 bases and J lost 3 bases. The CDR3 is made up of 15 amino acids. Germline loops: CDR1 MNHEY, CDR2 SVGAGI. In nucleotides, the CDR3 is TGTGCCAGCACCCCGGTAGCGGGGGCCAACTACGAGCAGTACTTC. It encodes CASTPVAGANYEQYF.

V and J are TRBV9 and TRBJ1-3; D is unclear. V lost 0 bases, J lost 0 bases, and 10 bases lay in between. This CDR3 is 16 amino acids long. The germline CDR1 and CDR2 sequences are SGDLS and YYNGEE. CDR3 in amino acids: CASSVGAPSSGNTIYF. The CDR3 region has the DNA TGTGCCAGCAGCGTAGGAGCTCCCAGCTCTGGAAACACCATATATTTT.

The V call is TRBV12-3 or TRBV12-4, the J call TRBJ2-1; D ambiguous. V shed 3 bases and J shed 10 bases, with 13 bases lying between them. This CDR3 is built from 13 residues. The CDR3 is CASSLIPDGEQFF. The CDR3 DNA is TGTGCCAGCAGTTTGATCCCGGACGGGGAGCAGTTCTTC.

The gene calls are TRBV7-2 and TRBJ1-5, with D possibly matching TRBD1 (5 bases). The CDR3 covers 16 residues. Trimming pared 0 bases from V and 3 bases from J, leaving 12 bases between. CDR1 and CDR2 (germline): SGHTA, FQGNSA. The CDR3 sequence is CASSLAPGGVNQPQHF. CDR3 sequence (DNA): TGTGCCAGCAGCTTAGCGCCTGGGGGAGTCAATCAGCCCCAGCATTTT.

The V gene is TRBV9, the J gene TRBJ1-2; 7 bases are a match to TRBD1. Germline loops: CDR1 SGDLS, CDR2 YYNGEE. This CDR3 region has 14 residues. The V and J ends lost 3 bases and 3 bases, in that order; junction bases with no gene match: 5. For the CDR3, the DNA is TGTGCCAGCAGCGCGACAGGGACTTACTATGGCTACACCTTC. Its translation is CASSATGTYYGYTF.

The rearrangement uses TRBV12-3 or TRBV12-4 and TRBJ2-1; D is unclear. CDR3 size: 13 residues. V lost 6 bases, J lost 4 bases, and 10 bases lay in between. CDR3: CASSKDVYNEQFF. The CDR3 nucleotides read TGTGCCAGCAGCAAGGATGTATACAATGAGCAGTTCTTC.

Remarks on this clone: The junction departs from the called germline gene at one end, perhaps through a read error. The chain is built from TRBV2 and TRBJ1-4; unclear D gene. CDR3 length equals 14 residues. Per germline, CDR1 SNHLY and CDR2 FYNNEI. This CDR3 reads CASSELKSNEKLFF. CDR3 in DNA: TGTGCCAGCAGTGAACTCAAGTCTAACGAAAAACTGTTTTTT.

The chain uses TRBV7-9 and TRBJ2-7; 7 bases agree with TRBD1. Germline assignment: CDR1 SEHNR and CDR2 FQNEAQ (reference sequence). CDR3 length equals 13 residues. V was pared by 0 bases and J by 5 bases, with 1 base of the junction left unmatched. The CDR3 is CASSLATGNEQYF. CDR3 coding DNA: TGTGCCAGCAGCTTAGCGACAGGGAACGAGCAGTACTTC.

CDR3 in amino acids: CATSDSPSQPQHF. CDR3 coding DNA: TGTGCCACCAGTGATTCCCCCTCTCAGCCCCAGCATTTT. The rearrangement uses TRBV24-1 and TRBJ1-5, with D hard to call. The CDR3 loop spans 13 amino acids. CDR1 is KGHDR, CDR2 SFDVKD, per germline. Trimming cost V 2 bases and J 6 bases, with 7 bases left between them.

The V gene is TRBV19, the J gene TRBJ2-5, with D perhaps matching TRBD2 (6 bases). Germline V lookup: CDR1 LNHDA, CDR2 SQIVND (reference sequence). The germline V and J ends were trimmed by 5 bases and 1 base, with 11 bases remaining between them. The CDR3 totals 14 residues. The CDR3 loop reads CASSSRLGQETQYF. The CDR3 DNA reads TGTGCCAGTAGTTCCAGACTAGGCCAAGAGACCCAGTACTTC.